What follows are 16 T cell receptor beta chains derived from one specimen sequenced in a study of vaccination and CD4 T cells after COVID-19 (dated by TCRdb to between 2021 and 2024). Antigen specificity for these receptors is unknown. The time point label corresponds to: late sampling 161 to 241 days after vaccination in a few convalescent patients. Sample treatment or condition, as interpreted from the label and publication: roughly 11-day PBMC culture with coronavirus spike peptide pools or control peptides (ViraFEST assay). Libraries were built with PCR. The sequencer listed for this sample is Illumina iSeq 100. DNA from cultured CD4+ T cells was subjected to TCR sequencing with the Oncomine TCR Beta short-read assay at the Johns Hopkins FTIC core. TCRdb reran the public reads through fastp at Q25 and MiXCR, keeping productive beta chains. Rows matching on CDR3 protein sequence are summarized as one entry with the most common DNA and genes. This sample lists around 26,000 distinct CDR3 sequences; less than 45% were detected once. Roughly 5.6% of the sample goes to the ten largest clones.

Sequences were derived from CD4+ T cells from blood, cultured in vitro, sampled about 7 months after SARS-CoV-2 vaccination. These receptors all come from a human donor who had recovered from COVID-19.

In nucleotides, the CDR3 is TGCGCCAGCAGCCCCCAGGTACAAGAGACCCAGTACTTC. This gives the protein CASSPQVQETQYF. The V call is TRBV4-1, the J call TRBJ2-5; D unclear. CDR1 is MGHRA, CDR2 YSYEKL, per germline. Between the trimmed V and J ends, which lost 4 bases and 2 bases, there was a span of 8 bases. CDR3 size: 13 residues.

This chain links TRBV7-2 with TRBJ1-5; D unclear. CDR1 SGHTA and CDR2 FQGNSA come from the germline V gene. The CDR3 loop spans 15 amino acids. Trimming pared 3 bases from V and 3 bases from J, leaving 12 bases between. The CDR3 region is CASSFYSNNNQPQHF. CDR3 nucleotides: TGTGCCAGCAGCTTCTACAGCAACAACAATCAGCCCCAGCATTTT.

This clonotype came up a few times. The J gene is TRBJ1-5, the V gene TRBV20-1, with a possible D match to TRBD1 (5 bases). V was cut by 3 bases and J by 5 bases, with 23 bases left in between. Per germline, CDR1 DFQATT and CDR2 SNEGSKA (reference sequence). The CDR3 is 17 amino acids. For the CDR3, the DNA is TGCAGTGCTAGCCCCGACCTTGCGGCAGGGACCCATCAGCCCCAGCATTTT. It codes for CSASPDLAAGTHQPQHF.

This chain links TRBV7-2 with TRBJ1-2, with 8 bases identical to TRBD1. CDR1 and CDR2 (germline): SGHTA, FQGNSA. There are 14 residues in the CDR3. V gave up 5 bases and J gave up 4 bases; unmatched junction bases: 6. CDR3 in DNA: TGTGCCAGCAGCCCGGACAGGGTAATCTATGGCTACACCTTC. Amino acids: CASSPDRVIYGYTF.

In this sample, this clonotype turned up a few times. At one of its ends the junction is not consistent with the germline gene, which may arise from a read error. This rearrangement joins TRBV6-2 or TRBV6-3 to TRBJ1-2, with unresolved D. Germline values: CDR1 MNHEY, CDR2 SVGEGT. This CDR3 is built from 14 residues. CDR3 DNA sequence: TGTGCCAGCAGTCGTGCAGAGCTTACCTATGGCTTCACCTTC. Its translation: CASSRAELTYGFTF.

The CDR3 DNA sequence: TGCAGTGCTAGAGATGGGGCTAGCGGGGGCTACGAGCAGTACTTC. It is translated as CSARDGASGGYEQYF. The chain recombines TRBV20-1 with TRBJ2-7; TRBD2 agrees at 10 bases. This CDR3 contains 15 residues. Germline V gives CDR1 DFQATT, CDR2 SNEGSKA (reference sequence). With 0 bases clipped from V and 3 bases from J, the junction kept 5 bases outside the gene matches.

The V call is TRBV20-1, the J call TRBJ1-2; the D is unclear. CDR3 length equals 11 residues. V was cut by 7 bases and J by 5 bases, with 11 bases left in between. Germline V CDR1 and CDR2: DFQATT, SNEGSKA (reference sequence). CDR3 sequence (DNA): TGCAGTGTCTTCTACAAATATGGCTACACCTTC. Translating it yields CSVFYKYGYTF.

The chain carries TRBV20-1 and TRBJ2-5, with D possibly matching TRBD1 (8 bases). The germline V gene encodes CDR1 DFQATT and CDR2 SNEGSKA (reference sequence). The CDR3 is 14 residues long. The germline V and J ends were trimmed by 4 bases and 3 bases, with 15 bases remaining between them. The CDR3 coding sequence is TGCAGTGCTACAAACAGGGGGGGGAAAGAGACCCAGTACTTC. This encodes CSATNRGGKETQYF.

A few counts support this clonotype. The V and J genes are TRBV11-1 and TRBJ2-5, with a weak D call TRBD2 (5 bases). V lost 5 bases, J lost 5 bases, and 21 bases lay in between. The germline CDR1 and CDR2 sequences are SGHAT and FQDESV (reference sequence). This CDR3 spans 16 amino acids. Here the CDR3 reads CASSPPIRAPGETQYF. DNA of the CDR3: TGTGCCAGCAGCCCCCCGATCCGGGCCCCGGGGGAGACCCAGTACTTC. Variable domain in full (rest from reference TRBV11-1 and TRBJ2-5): EAEVAQSPRYKITEKSQAVAFWCDPISGHATLYWYRQILGQGPELLVQFQDESVVDDSQLPKDRFSAERLKGVDSTLKIQPAELGDSAMYLCASSPPIRAPGETQYFGPGTRLLVL.

For the CDR3, the DNA is TGCAGTGCAAAGCGGGAGTCCTACAATGAGCAGTTCTTC. The encoded protein is CSAKRESYNEQFF. The chain couples TRBV20-1 to TRBJ2-1; 8 bases align to TRBD2. CDR3 length equals 13 residues. Germline CDR1 and CDR2: DFQATT and SNEGSKA (reference sequence). V lost 6 bases to trimming and J lost 1 base; unmatched junction nucleotides: 2.

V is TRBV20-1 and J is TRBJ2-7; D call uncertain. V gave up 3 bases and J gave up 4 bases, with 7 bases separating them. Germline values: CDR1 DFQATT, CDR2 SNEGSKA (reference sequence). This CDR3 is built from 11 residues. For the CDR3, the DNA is TGCAGTGCTAGGAGCGTATACGAGCAGTACTTC. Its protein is CSARSVYEQYF.

The CDR3 sequence is CASSLAFSSYNEQFF. In DNA form, the CDR3 reads TGTGCCAGCAGCTTAGCTTTTAGTTCCTACAATGAGCAGTTCTTC. The chain recombines TRBV7-2 with TRBJ2-1; unclear D gene. Germline values: CDR1 SGHTA, CDR2 FQGNSA. The V gene lost 0 bases and the J gene lost 1 base, with 7 bases spanning the gap. The CDR3 extends over 15 amino acids.

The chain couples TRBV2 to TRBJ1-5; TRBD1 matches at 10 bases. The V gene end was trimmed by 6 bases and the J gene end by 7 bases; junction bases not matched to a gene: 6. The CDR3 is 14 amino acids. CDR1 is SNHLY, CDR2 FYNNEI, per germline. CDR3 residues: CASRDGTGVQPQHF. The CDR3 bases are TGTGCCAGCAGGGATGGGACAGGGGTCCAGCCCCAGCATTTT.

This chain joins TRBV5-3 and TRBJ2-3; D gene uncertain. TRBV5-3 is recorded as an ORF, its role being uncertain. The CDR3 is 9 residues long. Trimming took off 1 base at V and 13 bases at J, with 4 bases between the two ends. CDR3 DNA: TGTGCCAGAAGCTTGACCGAGTATTTT. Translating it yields CARSLTEYF.

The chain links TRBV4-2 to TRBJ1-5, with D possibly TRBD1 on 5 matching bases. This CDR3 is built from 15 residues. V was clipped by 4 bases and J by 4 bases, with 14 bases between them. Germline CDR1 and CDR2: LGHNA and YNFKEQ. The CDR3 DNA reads TGTGCCAGCAGCCTCAACCGGGGCTCTAATCAGCCCCAGCATTTT. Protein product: CASSLNRGSNQPQHF.

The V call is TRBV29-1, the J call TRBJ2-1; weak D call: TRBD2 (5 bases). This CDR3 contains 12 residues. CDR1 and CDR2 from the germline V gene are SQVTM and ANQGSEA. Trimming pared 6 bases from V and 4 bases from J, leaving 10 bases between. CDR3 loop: CSVAGDYNEQFF. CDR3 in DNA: TGCAGCGTCGCCGGGGATTACAATGAGCAGTTCTTC.